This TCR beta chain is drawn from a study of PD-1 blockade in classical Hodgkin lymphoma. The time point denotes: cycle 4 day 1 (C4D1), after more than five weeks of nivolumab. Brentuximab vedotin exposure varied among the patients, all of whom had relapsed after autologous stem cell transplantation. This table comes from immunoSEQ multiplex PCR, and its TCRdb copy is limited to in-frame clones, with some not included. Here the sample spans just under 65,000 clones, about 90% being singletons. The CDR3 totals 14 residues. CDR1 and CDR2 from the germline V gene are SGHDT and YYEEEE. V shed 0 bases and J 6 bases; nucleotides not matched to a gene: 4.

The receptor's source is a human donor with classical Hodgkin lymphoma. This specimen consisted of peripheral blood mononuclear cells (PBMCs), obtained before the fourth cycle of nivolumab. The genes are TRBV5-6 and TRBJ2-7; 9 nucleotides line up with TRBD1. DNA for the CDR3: TGTGCCAGCAGCTTGGGACAGGGGGGTTTCGAGCAGTACTTC. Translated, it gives CASSLGQGGFEQYF.